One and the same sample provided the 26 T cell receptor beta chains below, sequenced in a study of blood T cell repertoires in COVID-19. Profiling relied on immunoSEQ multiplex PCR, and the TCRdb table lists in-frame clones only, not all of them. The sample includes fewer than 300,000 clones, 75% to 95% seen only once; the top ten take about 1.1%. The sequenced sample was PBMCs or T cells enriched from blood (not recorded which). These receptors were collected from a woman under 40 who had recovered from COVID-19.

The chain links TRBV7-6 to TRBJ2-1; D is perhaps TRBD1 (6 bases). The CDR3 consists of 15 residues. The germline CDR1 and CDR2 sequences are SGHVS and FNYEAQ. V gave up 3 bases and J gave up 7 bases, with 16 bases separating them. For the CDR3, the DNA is TGTGCCAGCAGCTTCAGGGGTCCCCCATCAAATGAGCAGTTCTTC. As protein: CASSFRGPPSNEQFF.

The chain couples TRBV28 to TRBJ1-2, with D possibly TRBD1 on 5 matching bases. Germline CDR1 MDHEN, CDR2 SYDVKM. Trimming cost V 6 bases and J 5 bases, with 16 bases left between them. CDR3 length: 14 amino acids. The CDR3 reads CASRIGTGGYGYTF. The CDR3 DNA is TGTGCCAGCAGAATAGGGACGGGGGGTTATGGCTACACCTTC.

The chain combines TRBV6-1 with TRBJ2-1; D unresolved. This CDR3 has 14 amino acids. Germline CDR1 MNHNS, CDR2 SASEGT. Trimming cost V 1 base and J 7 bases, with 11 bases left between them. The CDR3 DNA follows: TGTGCCAGCAGTGAAGTTGCAGGATTGAATGAGCAGTTCTTC. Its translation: CASSEVAGLNEQFF.

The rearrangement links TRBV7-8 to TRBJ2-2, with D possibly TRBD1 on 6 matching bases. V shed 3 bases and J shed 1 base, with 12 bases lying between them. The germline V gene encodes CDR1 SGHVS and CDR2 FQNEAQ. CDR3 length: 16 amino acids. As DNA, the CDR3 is TGTGCCAGCAGCTTTCCACAGGGACGGAACACCGGGGAGCTGTTTTTT. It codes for CASSFPQGRNTGELFF.

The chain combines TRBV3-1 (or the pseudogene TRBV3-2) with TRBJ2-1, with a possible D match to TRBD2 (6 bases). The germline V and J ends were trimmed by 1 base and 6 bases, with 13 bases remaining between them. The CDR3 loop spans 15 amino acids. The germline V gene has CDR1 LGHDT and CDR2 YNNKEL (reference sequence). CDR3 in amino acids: CASSQVGLDLNEQFF. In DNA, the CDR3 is TGTGCCAGCAGCCAAGTGGGACTGGACCTCAATGAGCAGTTCTTC.

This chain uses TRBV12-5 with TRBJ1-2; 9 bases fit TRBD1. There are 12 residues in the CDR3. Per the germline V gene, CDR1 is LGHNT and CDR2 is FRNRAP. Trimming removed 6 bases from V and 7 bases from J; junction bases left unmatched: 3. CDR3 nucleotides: TGTGCTAGTGGCTCGACAGGGGGTGGCTACACCTTC. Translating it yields CASGSTGGGYTF.

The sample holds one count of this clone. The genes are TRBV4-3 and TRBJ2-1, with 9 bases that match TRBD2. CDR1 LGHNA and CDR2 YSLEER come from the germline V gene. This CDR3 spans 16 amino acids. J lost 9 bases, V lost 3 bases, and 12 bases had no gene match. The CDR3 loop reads CASSHRGSGSLGEQFF. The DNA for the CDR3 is TGCGCCAGCAGCCACCGGGGTAGCGGGAGTCTCGGTGAGCAGTTCTTC.

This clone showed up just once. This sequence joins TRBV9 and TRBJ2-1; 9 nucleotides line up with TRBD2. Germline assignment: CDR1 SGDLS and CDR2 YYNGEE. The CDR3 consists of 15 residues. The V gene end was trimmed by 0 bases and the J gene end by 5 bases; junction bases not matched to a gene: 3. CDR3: CASSVETSGHNEQFF. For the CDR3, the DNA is TGTGCCAGCAGCGTAGAGACTAGCGGTCACAATGAGCAGTTCTTC. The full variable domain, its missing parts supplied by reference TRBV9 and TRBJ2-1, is DSGVTQTPKHLITATGQRVTLRCSPRSGDLSVYWYQQSLDQGLQFLIQYYNGEERAKGNILERFSAQQFPDLHSELNLSSLELGDSALYFCASSVETSGHNEQFFGPGTRLTVL.

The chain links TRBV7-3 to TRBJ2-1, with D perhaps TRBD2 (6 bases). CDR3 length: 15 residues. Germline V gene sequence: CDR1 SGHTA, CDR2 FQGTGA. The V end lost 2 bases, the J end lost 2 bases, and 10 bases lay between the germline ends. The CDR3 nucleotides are TGTGCCAGCAGCTTAGGGCTAGCGACCTACAATGAGCAGTTCTTC. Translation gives CASSLGLATYNEQFF.

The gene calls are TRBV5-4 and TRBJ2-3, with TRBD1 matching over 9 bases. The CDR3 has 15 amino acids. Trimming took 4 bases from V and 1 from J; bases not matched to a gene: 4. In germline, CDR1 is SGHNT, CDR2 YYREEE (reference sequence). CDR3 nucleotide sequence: TGTGCCAGCAGCCTCTACAGGGGGCGCACAGATACGCAGTATTTT. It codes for CASSLYRGRTDTQYF.

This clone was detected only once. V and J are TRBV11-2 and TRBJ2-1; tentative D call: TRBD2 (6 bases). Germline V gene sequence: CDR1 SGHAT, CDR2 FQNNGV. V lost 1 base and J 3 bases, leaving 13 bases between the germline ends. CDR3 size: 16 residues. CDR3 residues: CASSLGTNSRYNEQFF. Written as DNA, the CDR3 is TGTGCCAGCAGCTTAGGGACTAACTCTCGCTACAATGAGCAGTTCTTC.

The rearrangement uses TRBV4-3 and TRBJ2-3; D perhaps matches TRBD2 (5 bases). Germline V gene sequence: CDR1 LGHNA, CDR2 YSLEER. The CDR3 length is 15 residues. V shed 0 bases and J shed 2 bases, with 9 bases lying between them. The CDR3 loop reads CASSQDPGITDTQYF. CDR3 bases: TGCGCCAGCAGCCAAGATCCGGGAATCACAGATACGCAGTATTTT.

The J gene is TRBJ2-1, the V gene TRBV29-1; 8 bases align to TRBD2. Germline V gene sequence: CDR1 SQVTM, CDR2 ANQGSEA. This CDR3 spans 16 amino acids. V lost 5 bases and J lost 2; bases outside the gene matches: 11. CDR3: CSVNGGAGATYNEQFF. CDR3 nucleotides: TGCAGCGTTAATGGGGGAGCGGGAGCCACCTACAATGAGCAGTTCTTC.

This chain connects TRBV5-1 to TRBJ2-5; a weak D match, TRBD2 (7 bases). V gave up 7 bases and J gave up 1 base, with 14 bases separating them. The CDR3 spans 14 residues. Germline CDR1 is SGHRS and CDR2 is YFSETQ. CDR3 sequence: CASGGGRGQETQYF. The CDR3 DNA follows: TGCGCCAGCGGGGGCGGGAGAGGCCAAGAGACCCAGTACTTC.

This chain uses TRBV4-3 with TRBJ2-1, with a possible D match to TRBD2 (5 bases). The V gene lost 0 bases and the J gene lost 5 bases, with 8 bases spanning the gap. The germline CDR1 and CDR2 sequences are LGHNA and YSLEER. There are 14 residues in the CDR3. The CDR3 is CASSQEPADNEQFF. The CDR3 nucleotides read TGCGCCAGCAGCCAAGAACCAGCGGACAATGAGCAGTTCTTC.

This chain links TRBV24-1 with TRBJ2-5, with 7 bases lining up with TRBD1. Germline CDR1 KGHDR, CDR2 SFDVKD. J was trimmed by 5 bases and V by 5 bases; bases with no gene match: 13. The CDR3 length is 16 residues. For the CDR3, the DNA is TGTGCCACCAGTGTAGGAAGTTTTAGGGGGCCGGAGACCCAGTACTTC. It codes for CATSVGSFRGPETQYF.

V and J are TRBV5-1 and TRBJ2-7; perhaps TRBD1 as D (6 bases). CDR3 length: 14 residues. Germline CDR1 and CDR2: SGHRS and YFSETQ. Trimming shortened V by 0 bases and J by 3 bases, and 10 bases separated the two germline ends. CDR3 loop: CASSLVDRIYEQYF. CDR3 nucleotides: TGCGCCAGCAGCTTGGTCGACAGGATCTACGAGCAGTACTTC.

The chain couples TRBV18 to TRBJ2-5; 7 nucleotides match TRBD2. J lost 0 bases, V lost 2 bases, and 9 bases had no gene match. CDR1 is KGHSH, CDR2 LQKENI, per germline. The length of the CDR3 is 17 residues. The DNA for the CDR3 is TGTGCCAGCTCACCAATTCGTCGGGGAGGGGACCAAGAGACCCAGTACTTC. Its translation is CASSPIRRGGDQETQYF.

CDR3 amino acids: CASSLTSGAPYEQYF. The CDR3 region has the DNA TGTGCCAGCAGCCTTACTAGCGGCGCACCCTACGAGCAGTACTTC. This rearrangement joins TRBV7-2 to TRBJ2-7, with 8 bases that match TRBD2. Germline CDR1 and CDR2: SGHTA and FQGNSA. This CDR3 spans 15 amino acids. V lost 5 bases and J lost 2; bases outside the gene matches: 8.

The CDR3 sequence is CASSLTGGRGLSGANVLTF. As DNA, the CDR3 is TGTGCCAGCAGCTTAACTGGCGGGCGGGGGCTCTCTGGGGCCAACGTCCTGACTTTC. The V and J genes are TRBV7-3 and TRBJ2-6; tentative D call: TRBD2 (7 bases). The V gene's germline CDR1 is SGHTA and CDR2 FQGTGA. Trimming took 0 bases from V and 0 from J, leaving 15 bases between them. This CDR3 is built from 19 residues.

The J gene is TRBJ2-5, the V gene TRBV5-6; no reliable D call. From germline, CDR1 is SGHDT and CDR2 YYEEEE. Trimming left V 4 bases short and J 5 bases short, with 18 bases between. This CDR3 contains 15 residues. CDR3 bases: TGTGCCAGCAGCCCCGTAGAGCGCTCAAGGGAGACCCAGTACTTC. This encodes CASSPVERSRETQYF.

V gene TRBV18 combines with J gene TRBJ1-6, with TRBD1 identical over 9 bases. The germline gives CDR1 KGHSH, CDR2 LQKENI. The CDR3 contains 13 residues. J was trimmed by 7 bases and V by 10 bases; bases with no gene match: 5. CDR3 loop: CATTGTGNSPLHF. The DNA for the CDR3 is TGTGCCACCACCGGGACAGGGAATTCACCCCTCCACTTT.

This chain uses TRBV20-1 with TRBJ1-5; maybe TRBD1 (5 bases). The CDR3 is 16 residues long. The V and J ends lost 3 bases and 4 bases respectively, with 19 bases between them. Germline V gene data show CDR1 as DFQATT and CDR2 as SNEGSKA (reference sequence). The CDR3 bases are TGCAGTGCTAGTTGGGGCAGCTCCGTAAGAAATCAGCCCCAGCATTTT. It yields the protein CSASWGSSVRNQPQHF.

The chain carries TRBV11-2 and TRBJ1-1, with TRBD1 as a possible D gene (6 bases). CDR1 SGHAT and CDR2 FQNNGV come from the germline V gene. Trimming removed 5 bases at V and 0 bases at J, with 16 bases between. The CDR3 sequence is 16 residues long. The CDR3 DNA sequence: TGTGCCAGCAGCCGGCTGGGGGGGGCGTTGAACACTGAAGCTTTCTTT. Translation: CASSRLGGALNTEAFF.

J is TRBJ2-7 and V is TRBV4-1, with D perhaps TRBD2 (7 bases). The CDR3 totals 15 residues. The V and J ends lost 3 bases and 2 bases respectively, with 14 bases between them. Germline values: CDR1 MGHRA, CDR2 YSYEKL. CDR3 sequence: CASSQGRGGAYEQYF. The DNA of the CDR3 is TGCGCCAGCAGCCAGGGAAGGGGGGGAGCCTACGAGCAGTACTTC.

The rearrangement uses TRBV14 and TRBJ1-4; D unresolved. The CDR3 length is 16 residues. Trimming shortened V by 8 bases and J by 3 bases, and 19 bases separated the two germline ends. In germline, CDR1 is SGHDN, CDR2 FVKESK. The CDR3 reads CASSLSRERANEKLFF. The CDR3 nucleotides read TGTGCCAGCTCACTTAGCCGGGAGCGGGCTAATGAAAAACTGTTTTTT.